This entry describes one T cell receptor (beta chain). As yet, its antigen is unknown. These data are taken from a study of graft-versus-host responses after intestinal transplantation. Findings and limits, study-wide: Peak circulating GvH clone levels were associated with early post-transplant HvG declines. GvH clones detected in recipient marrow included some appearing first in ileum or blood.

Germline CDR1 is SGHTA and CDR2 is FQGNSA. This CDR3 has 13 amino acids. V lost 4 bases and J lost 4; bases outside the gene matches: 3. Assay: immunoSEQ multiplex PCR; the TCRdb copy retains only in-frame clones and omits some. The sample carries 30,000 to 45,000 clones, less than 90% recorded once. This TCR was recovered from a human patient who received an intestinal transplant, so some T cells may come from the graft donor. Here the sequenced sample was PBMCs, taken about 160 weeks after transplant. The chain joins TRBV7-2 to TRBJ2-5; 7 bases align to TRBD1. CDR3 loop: CASSSGQRETQYF. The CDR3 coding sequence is TGTGCCAGCAGCTCGGGACAGCGAGAGACCCAGTACTTC.